This TCR beta chain was found in a study of molecular identifiers for immune sequencing clone quantification. Findings and caveats of the study: Whereas clones above 20 RNA copies held under 1% of naive-cell molecules, they held over 98% of effector molecules.

Sorted naive CD8 T cells were those defined as CD8+CD4-CCR7+CD45RA+. One entry per CDR3 protein, called by TCRdb with MiXCR from the PCR reads. The data show tens of thousands of distinct CDR3 sequences, with under 20% seen just once and roughly 7.1% held by the top ten. Turning to this clonotype: The antigen is not known.

The ends were cut back, 2 bases at V and 7 bases at J, with 10 bases in the middle. The CDR3 runs to 13 residues. Germline values: CDR1 SGHDT, CDR2 YYEEEE. The sequence was collected from a human donor in good health. Some libraries in this study had Jurkat cell RNA spiked in. The chain is built from TRBV5-6 and TRBJ1-5; D is unresolved. The sequencing input was naive CD8+ T cells from blood, with Jurkat cell RNA spiked in. Subset denoted: FACS-sorted CD8+CD4-CCR7+CD45RA+ naive T cells. The chain's CDR3 is CASSLGRIQPQHF. CDR3 nucleotide sequence: TGTGCCAGCAGCTTAGGACGAATCCAGCCCCAGCATTTT.